The clone carrying this T cell receptor beta chain was detected ten times or more. Its specificity is not known. TCRdb called clones again from the PCR reads with MiXCR. The repertoire has about 40,000 clones, roughly a sixth of them found once; the top ten carry 3.8%. This specimen comes from a study of metastatic and nonmetastatic thyroid tumors. Background on the study: The comparison covered peripheral blood and tumor or nodule tissue in malignant and benign thyroid patients.

This CDR3 spans 14 amino acids. CDR1 and CDR2 from the germline V gene are LNHNV and YYDKDF (reference sequence). V shed 10 bases, J shed 8 bases, and the junction held 14 bases outside the gene matches. Study conclusions and caveats: In blood and tumor, TCR beta diversity was reportedly significantly higher in malignant thyroid tumors than in benign nodules.

Each patient came to thyroid surgery without any prior treatment (of any kind). The chain links TRBV15 to TRBJ2-1; 7 nucleotides line up with TRBD1. The sequencing sample was made of blood. The source is a female donor with papillary thyroid cancer or a benign thyroid nodule (not recorded which). Some clones in this sample may be carry-over from other donors' samples. CDR3 in DNA: TGTGCCAGCCGTCGAGGGGGCGGTATCGATGAGCAGTTCTTC. Amino acid sequence: CASRRGGGIDEQFF.